Below, one T cell receptor beta chain is given with its context. Assay: immunoSEQ multiplex PCR; the TCRdb copy retains only in-frame clones and omits some. The sample consists of roughly 120,000 clones, about 94% of them appearing once. The data were taken from a study of control samples from healthy donors and cancer patients. Trimming took off 10 bases at V and 5 bases at J, with 20 bases between the two ends. CDR1 and CDR2 from the germline V gene are MDHEN and SYDVKM. This CDR3 has 14 residues. This chain connects TRBV28 to TRBJ1-1; D remains ambiguous. This receptor was identified in a man aged 25-45 years in good health. The specimen sequenced was blood. CDR3 nucleotides: TGTGCCACCCGATCTGGAGGCCGAGGAACTGAAGCTTTCTTT. This gives the protein CATRSGGRGTEAFF.